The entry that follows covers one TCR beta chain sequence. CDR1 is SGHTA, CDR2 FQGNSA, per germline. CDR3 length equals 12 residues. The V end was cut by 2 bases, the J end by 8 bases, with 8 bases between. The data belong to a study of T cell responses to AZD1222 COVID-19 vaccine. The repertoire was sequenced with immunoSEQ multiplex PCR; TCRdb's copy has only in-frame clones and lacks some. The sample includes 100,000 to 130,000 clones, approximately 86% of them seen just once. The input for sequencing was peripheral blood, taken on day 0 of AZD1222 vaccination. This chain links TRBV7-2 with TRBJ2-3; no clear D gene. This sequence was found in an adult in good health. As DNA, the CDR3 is TGTGCCAGCAGCTTATTCTTGGCTACGCAGTATTTT. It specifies CASSLFLATQYF.